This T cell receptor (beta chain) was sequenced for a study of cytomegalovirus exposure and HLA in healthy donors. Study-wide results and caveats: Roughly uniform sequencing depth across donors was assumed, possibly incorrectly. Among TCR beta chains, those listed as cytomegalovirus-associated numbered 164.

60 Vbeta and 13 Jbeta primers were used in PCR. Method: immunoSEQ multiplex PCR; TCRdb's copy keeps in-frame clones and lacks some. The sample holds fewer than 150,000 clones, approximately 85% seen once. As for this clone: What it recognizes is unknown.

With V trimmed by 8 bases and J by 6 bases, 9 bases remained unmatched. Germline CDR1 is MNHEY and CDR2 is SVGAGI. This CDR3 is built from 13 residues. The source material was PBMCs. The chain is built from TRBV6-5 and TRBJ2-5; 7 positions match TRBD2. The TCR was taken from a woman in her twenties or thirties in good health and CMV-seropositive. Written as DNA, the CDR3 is TGTGCCAGCTCGAGTTGGGGGGGGAAGACCCAGTACTTC. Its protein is CASSSWGGKTQYF.